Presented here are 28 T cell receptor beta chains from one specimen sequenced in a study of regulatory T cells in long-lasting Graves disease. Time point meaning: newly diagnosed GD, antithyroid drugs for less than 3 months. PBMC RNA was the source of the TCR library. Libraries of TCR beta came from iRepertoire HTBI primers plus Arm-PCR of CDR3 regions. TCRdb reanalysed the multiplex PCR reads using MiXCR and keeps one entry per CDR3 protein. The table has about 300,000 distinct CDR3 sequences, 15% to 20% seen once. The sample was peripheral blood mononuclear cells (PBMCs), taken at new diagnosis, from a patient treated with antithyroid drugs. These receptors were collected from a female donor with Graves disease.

CDR3 sequence (DNA): TGTGCCAGCAGCCTCGCCGGGGCCTGGGGCGATGAGCAGTTCTTC. Translated: CASSLAGAWGDEQFF. This chain links TRBV9 with TRBJ2-1; perhaps D is TRBD1 or TRBD2 (5 bases each). The V gene's germline CDR1 is SGDLS and CDR2 YYNGEE. V was pared by 4 bases and J by 8 bases, with 19 bases between. The length of the CDR3 is 15 residues.

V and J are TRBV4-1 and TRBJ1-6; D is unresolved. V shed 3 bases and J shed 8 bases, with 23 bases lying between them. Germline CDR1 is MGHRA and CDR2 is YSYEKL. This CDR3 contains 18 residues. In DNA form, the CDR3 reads TGCGCCAGCAGCCATCTCCGCCGGGCCCACGACCGGCATTCACCCCTCCACTTT. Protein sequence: CASSHLRRAHDRHSPLHF.

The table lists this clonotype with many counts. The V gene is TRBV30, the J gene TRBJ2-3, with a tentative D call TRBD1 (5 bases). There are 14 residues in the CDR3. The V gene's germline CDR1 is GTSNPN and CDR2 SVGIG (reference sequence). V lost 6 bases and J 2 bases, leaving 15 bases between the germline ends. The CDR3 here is CACTQELYTDTQYF. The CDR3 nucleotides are TGTGCCTGTACACAGGAACTTTACACAGATACGCAGTATTTT. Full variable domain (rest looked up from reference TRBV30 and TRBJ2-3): SQTIHQWPATLVQPVGSPLSLECTVEGTSNPNLYWYRQAAGRGLQLLFYSVGIGQISSEVPQNLSASRPQDRQFILSSKKLLLSDSGFYLCACTQELYTDTQYFGPGTRLTVL.

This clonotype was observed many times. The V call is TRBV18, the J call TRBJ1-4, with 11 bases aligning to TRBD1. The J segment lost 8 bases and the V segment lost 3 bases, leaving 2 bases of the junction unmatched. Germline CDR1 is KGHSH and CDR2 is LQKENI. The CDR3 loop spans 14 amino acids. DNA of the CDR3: TGTGCCAGCTCACCTGGGACAGGGGGAGAAAAACTGTTTTTT. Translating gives CASSPGTGGEKLFF.

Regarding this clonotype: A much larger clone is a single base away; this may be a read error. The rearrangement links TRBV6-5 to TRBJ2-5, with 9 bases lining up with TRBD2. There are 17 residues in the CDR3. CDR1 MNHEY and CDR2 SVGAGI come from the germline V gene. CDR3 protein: CACSYQGTSIFGETQYF. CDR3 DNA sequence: TGTGCCTGCAGTTACCAAGGGACTAGCATATTCGGAGAGACCCAGTACTTC.

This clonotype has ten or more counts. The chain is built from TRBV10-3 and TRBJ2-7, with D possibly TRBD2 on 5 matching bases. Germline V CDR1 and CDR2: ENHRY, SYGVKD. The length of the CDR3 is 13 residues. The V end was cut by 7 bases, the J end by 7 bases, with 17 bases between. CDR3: CAIKAASPDEQYF. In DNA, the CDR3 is TGTGCCATCAAAGCGGCCTCCCCTGATGAGCAGTACTTC.

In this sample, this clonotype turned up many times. CDR3 DNA sequence: TGCAGTGCTAAGAGGGATCTGAACACTGAAGCTTTCTTT. Translated, it gives CSAKRDLNTEAFF. The chain employs TRBV20-1 and TRBJ1-1; D ambiguous. The length of the CDR3 is 13 residues. The V gene's germline CDR1 is DFQATT and CDR2 SNEGSKA (reference sequence). V was trimmed by 4 bases and J by 0 bases, leaving 9 bases between them.

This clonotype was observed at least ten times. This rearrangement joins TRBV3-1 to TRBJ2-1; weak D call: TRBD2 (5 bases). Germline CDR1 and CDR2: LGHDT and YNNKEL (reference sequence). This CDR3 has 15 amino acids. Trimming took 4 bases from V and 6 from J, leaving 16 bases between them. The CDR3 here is CASSPFGGSGNEQFF. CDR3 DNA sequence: TGTGCCAGCAGCCCCTTTGGAGGAAGTGGCAATGAGCAGTTCTTC.

CDR3 amino acids: CAISDGSHEQYF. The CDR3 bases are TGTGCCATCAGTGACGGTAGCCACGAGCAGTACTTC. This chain joins TRBV10-3 and TRBJ2-7; D is unclear. Germline values: CDR1 ENHRY, CDR2 SYGVKD. V was clipped by 3 bases and J by 5 bases, with 8 bases between them. The CDR3 has 12 residues.

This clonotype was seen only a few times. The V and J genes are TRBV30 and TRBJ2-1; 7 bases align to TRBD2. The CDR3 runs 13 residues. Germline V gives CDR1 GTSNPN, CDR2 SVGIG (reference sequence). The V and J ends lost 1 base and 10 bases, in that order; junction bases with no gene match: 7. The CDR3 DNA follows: TGTGCCTGGAGTGCCGAGCGGGGAGGGGAGCAGTTCTTC. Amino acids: CAWSAERGGEQFF.

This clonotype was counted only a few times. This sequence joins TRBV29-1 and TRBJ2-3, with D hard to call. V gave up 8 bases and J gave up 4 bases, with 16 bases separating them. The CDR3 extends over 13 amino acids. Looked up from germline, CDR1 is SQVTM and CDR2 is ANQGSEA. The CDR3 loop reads CSLGGPVADTQYF. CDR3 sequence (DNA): TGCAGCCTCGGTGGGCCGGTGGCAGATACGCAGTATTTT.

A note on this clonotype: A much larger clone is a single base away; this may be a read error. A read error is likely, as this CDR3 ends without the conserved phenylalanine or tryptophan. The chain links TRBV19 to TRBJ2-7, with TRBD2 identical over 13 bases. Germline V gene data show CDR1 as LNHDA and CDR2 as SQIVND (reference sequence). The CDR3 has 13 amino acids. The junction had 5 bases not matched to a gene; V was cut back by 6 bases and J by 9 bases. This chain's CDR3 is CASRPLAGGSQYS. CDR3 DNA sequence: TGTGCCAGTAGGCCACTAGCGGGAGGGTCGCAGTACTCC.

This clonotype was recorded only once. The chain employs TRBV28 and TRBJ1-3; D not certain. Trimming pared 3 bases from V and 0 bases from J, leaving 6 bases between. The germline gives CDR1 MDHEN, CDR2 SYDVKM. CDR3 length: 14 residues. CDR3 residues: CASSLSLSGNTIYF. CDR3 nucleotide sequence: TGTGCCAGCAGTTTGAGTCTCTCTGGAAACACCATATATTTT.

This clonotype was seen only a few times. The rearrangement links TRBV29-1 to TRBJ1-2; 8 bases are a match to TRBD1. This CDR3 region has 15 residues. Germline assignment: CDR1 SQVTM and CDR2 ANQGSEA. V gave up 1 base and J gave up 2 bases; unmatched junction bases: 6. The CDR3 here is CSVEAVTGANYGYTF. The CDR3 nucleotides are TGCAGCGTTGAAGCAGTGACAGGGGCAAACTATGGCTACACCTTC.

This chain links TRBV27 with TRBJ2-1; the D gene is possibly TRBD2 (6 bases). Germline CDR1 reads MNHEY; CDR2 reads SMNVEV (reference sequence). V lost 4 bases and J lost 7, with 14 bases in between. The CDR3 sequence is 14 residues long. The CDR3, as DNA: TGTGCCAGCAGTTCAACCGGGAGACTTAATGAGCAGTTCTTC. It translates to CASSSTGRLNEQFF.

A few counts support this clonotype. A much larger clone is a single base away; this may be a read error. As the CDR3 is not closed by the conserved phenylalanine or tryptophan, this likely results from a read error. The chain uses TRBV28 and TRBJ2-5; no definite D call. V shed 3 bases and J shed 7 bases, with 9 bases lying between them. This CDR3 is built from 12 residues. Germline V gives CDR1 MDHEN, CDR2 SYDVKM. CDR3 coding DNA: TGTGCCAGCAGTTTCCAAACCTCGACCCAGTACTCC. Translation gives CASSFQTSTQYS.

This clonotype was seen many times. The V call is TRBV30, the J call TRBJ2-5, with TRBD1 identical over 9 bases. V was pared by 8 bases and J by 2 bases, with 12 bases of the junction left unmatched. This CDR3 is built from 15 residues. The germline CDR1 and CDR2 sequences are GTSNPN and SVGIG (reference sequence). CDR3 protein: CAGLPGQGPQETQYF. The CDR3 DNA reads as TGTGCCGGCCTCCCGGGACAGGGACCTCAAGAGACCCAGTACTTC.

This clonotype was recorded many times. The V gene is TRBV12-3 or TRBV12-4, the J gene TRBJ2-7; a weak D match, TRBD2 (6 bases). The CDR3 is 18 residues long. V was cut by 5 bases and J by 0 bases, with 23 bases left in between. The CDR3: CASSPRGGGGGNSYEQYF. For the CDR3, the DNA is TGTGCCAGCAGTCCACGGGGAGGAGGAGGAGGGAACTCCTACGAGCAGTACTTC.

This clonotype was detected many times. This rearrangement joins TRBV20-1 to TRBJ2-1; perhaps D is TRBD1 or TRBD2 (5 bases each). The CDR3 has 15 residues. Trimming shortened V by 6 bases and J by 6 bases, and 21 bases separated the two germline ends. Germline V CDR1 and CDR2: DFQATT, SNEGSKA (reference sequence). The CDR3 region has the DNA TGCAGTGCCACAACCGGGGCCCTCGAGGGCAATGAGCAGTTCTTC. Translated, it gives CSATTGALEGNEQFF.

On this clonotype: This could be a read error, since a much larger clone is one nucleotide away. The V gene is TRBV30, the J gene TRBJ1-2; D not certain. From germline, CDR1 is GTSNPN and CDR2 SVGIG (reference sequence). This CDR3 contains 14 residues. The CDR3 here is CAWSPTPINYGHTF. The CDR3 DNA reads TGTGCCTGGAGCCCTACACCGATTAACTATGGCCACACCTTC.

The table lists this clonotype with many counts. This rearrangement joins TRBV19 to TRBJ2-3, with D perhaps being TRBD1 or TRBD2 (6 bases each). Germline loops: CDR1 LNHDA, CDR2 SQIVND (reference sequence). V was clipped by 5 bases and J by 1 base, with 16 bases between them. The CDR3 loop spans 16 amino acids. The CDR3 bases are TGTGCCAGTAGTGTGGTAGAGGGGGGAGGCACAGATACGCAGTATTTT. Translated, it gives CASSVVEGGGTDTQYF.

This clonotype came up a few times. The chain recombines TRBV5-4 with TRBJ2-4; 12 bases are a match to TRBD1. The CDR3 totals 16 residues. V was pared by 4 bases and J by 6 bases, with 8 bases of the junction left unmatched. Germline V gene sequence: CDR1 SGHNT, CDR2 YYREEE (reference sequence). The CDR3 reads CASSQGDRGRGNIQYF. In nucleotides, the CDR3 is TGTGCCAGCAGCCAGGGGGACAGGGGGCGAGGAAACATTCAGTACTTC.

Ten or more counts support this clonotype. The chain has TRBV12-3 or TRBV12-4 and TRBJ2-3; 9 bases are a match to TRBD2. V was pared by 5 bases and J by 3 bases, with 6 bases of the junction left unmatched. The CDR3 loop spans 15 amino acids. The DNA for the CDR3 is TGTGCCAGCAGTGGCGGGAGGGCCGGGACAGATACGCAGTATTTT. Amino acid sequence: CASSGGRAGTDTQYF.

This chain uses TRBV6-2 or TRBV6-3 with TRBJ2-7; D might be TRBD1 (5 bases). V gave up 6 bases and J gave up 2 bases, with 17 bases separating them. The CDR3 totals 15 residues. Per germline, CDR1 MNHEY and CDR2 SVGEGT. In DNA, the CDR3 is TGTGCCAGCAGCCCCGCCGGGCAGGGCACCTACGAGCAGTACTTC. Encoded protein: CASSPAGQGTYEQYF.

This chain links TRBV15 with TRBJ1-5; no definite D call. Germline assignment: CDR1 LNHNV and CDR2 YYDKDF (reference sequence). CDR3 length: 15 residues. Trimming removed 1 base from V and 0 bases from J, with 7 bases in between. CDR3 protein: CATSRVPHSNQPQHF. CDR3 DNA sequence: TGTGCCACCAGCAGAGTCCCACATAGCAATCAGCCCCAGCATTTT. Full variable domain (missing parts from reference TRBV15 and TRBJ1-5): DAMVIQNPRYQVTQFGKPVTLSCSQTLNHNVMYWYQQKSSQAPKLLFHYYDKDFNNEADTPDNFQSRRPNTSFCFLDIRSPGLGDTAMYLCATSRVPHSNQPQHFGDGTRLSIL.

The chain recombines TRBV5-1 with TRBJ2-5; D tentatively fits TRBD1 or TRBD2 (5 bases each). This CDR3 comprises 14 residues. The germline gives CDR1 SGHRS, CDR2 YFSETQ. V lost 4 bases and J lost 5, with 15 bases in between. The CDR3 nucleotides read TGCGCCAGCAGCCCGGAAGGTGGGACGGAGACCCAGTACTTC. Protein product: CASSPEGGTETQYF.

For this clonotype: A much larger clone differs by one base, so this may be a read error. The CDR3 sequence: CASSSSGVGYEQYF. The CDR3 DNA reads as TGTGCCAGCAGCTCTTCAGGGGTTGGGTACGAGCAGTACTTC. The chain is built from TRBV9 and TRBJ2-7, with D perhaps matching TRBD1 (6 bases). V lost 4 bases, J lost 4 bases, and 15 bases lay in between. CDR3 length: 14 amino acids. Germline V gives CDR1 SGDLS, CDR2 YYNGEE.

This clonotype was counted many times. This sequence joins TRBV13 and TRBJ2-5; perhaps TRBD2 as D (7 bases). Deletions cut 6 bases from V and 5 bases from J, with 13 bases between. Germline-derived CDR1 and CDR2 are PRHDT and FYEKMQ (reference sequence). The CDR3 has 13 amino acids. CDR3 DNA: TGTGCCAGCAGGGGGGGGGCGGAGGAGACCCAGTACTTC. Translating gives CASRGGAEETQYF.